The rows below give T cell receptor beta chains drawn from one sample of a study of cytotoxic CD8 clonotypes in ibrutinib-treated CLL. TCRdb's table, derived via immunoSEQ multiplex PCR, lists solely in-frame clones and lacks some. This table has under 150,000 clones, 80% appearing once. Source: PBMCs, taken after 36 months of ibrutinib treatment. The receptors originated from a human donor with chronic lymphocytic leukemia. The CDR3 runs from the conserved cysteine through the conserved F or W. D genes are given only for firm matches. Some rows have no size entry. The others give once, few or many, or a class for an expanded clone.

TRBJ2-1	TRBV5-4	TRBD1	NA	TGTGCCAGCAGCTTGGGAGGACAGGTCTACAATGAGCAGTTCTTC	CASSLGGQVYNEQFF
TRBJ1-2	TRBV30	NA	NA	TGTGCCTGGACACTGCCCGGGGGTCTCGGCTATGGCTACACCTTC	CAWTLPGGLGYGYTF
TRBJ2-7	TRBV6-5	NA	NA	TGTGCCAGCAGTTACTCTGGGGGCCTCTACGAGCAGTACTTC	CASSYSGGLYEQYF
TRBJ1-5	TRBV7-6	NA	NA	TGTGCCAGCAGCTTCTATTCCGGGACCTCAGGAGAATGTCAGCCCCAGCATTTT	CASSFYSGTSGECQPQHF
TRBJ1-1	TRBV4-1	NA	NA	TGCGCCAGCAGCCAAAGTGGCTCCATGAACACTGAAGCTTTCTTT	CASSQSGSMNTEAFF
TRBJ1-3	TRBV7-6	NA	once	TGTGCCAGCAGCTTAGAGGGACTCAAGAGGATGAACACCATATATTTT	CASSLEGLKRMNTIYF
TRBJ1-2	TRBV18	TRBD1	NA	TGTGCCAGCTCACCGGGACAGGGGAACTATGGCTACACCTTC	CASSPGQGNYGYTF
TRBJ2-3	TRBV6-1	TRBD2	NA	TGTGCCAGCGATTGGGCGGGAGGCCAGGATACGCAGTATTTT	CASDWAGGQDTQYF
TRBJ2-7	TRBV27	NA	NA	TGTGCCAGCAGCCGACCTCCAGGGTACGAGCAGTACTTC	CASSRPPGYEQYF
TRBJ2-7	TRBV5-1	TRBD1	NA	TGCGCCAGCAGCGCACGACAGGGGGGCAGGTACGAGCAGTACTTC	CASSARQGGRYEQYF
TRBJ1-5	TRBV2	NA	once	TGTGCCAGCAGTGAGCAGGGGTCGGGTCAGCCCCAGCATTTT	CASSEQGSGQPQHF
TRBJ1-1	TRBV7-8	NA	NA	TGTGCCAGCAGCTTAGCCGTGACAGGTTACCGCACTGAAGCTTTCTTT	CASSLAVTGYRTEAFF
TRBJ2-1	TRBV7-9	NA	NA	TGTGCCAGCAGCTTAGTCCCAGGGGTCCCATACAATGAGCAGTTCTTC	CASSLVPGVPYNEQFF
TRBJ2-2	TRBV19	TRBD1	NA	TGTGCCAGTATCATAGGGGGCGGTACCGGGGAGCTGTTTTTT	CASIIGGGTGELFF
TRBJ2-7	TRBV6-5	NA	NA	TGTGCCAGCAGGTCATCGGAGTACGAGCAGTACTTC	CASRSSEYEQYF
TRBJ1-3	TRBV5-1	NA	NA	TGCGCCAGCAGCGGGGGACTCCTGAGCTCTGGAAACACCATATATTTT	CASSGGLLSSGNTIYF
TRBJ2-3	TRBV6-5	NA	NA	TGTGCCAGCAGTCGGCTGGACAGTCGAGATACGCAGTATTTT	CASSRLDSRDTQYF
TRBJ2-7	TRBV5-1	TRBD2	NA	TGCGCCAGCAGCTTGGTACTAGCGGGGGCCTACGAGCAGTACTTC	CASSLVLAGAYEQYF
TRBJ2-2	TRBV18	NA	NA	TGTGCCAGCTCACCGTCGAACACCGGGGAGCTGTTTTTT	CASSPSNTGELFF
TRBJ2-7	TRBV6-6	NA	NA	TGTGCCAGCAGTACCCCTCGGGACGCCGAGCAGTACTTC	CASSTPRDAEQYF
TRBJ2-6	TRBV18	NA	NA	TGTGCCAGCTCACCCCAGGGCTCTGGGGCCAACGTCCTGACTTTC	CASSPQGSGANVLTF
TRBJ1-2	TRBV7-2	NA	NA	TGTGCCAGCAGCTTAGAGTCGTGGGACAAATCGTATCTTTATGGCTACACCTTC	CASSLESWDKSYLYGYTF
TRBJ1-5	TRBV12-2	NA	NA	TGTGCAAGTCGCTTAGCCATGAAGGGAGAGGGGAATCAGCCCCAGCATTTT	CASRLAMKGEGNQPQHF
TRBJ1-1	TRBV18	NA	NA	TGTGCCAGCTCACCGCGGACGGGTGAAGCTTTCTTT	CASSPRTGEAFF
TRBJ1-1	TRBV19	TRBD1	NA	TGTGCCACCCAGACAGGGGGTGCCACTGAAGCTTTCTTT	CATQTGGATEAFF
TRBJ2-7	TRBV19	NA	NA	TGTGCCAGTAGTGTTTCTTCGAGCTCCTACGAGCAGTACTTC	CASSVSSSSYEQYF
TRBJ2-4	TRBV10-1	TRBD2	NA	TGCGCCAGCCGCCTAGCGGGAGGCCAAAACATTCAGTACTTC	CASRLAGGQNIQYF
TRBJ2-6	TRBV21-1	NA	NA	TGTGCCAGCAGCACAAACAGATCTGGGGCCAACGTCCTGACTTTC	CASSTNRSGANVLTF